This TCR beta chain comes out of a study of blood T cells in healthy people across ages. Details on this clonotype: Its antigen is not known.

Study observations and caveats: Total diversity from one million sequenced T cells was likely underestimated.

Healthy Russian Caucasian donors spanned ages about 6 to 100 years. The use of a sample-barcoded 5' primer and a J-beta primer mix characterized a second PCR of about 6 to 11 cycles. In TCRdb, the 5' RACE reads were re-called with MiXCR into one record per CDR3 protein. The sample includes some 1.5 million distinct CDR3 sequences, 28% of them seen just once. The length of the CDR3 is 11 residues. Germline V gene lookup returns CDR1 SEHNR and CDR2 FQNEAQ (reference sequence). V was trimmed by 8 bases and J by 4 bases, leaving 7 bases between them. This rearrangement joins TRBV7-9 to TRBJ2-3; D might be TRBD2 (5 bases). The material sequenced was blood. This TCR was sampled from a woman aged 25 to 45 in good health. As DNA, the CDR3 is TGTGCCAGCGCGGGTCCAGATACGCAGTATTTT. Translation gives CASAGPDTQYF.